This record covers a single TCR beta chain. The authors' processing: Using reference gene primer amplification, nucleated cell counts were estimated. The protocol was immunoSEQ multiplex PCR, while the TCRdb copy is restricted to in-frame clones and leaves out a portion. V and J calls and clone size are those listed in that table; D and trimming were worked out from the DNA. The table lists about 480,000 clones, 89% of them singletons, with approximately 0.9% in the top ten. Germline V gives CDR1 SGHVS, CDR2 FQNEAQ. The CDR3 consists of 15 residues. V shed 8 bases and J shed 8 bases, with 24 bases lying between them. The data originate from a study of blood T cell repertoires in COVID-19. Study details: T cells, B-cell-depleted T cells, or PBMCs supplied cDNA or gDNA.

Recruited during active infection, patients (from Seattle) were subsequently followed longitudinally. The chain combines TRBV7-8 with TRBJ1-2, with a tentative D call TRBD1 (5 bases). The clonotype was recovered from a man between 18 and 29 years old with COVID-19, enrolled during active disease. Sequencing was done on a sample of peripheral blood. CDR3 region: CASAALWDSFYGYTF. The CDR3 bases are TGTGCCAGCGCGGCCCTCTGGGACTCTTTCTACGGCTACACCTTC.